Listed here are 18 T cell receptor beta chains from one sample, sequenced in a study of blood T cell repertoires in COVID-19. TCRdb's copy holds only in-frame clones and misses some; the assay was immunoSEQ multiplex PCR. The sample shows roughly 85,000 clones, about nine tenths of them seen only once. The sample was peripheral blood. These receptors were collected from a man between 50 and 59 years old with active or convalescent COVID-19.

This clone was recorded once. The chain's CDR3 is CASSQDRVRGAQHF. The CDR3, as DNA: TGCGCCAGCAGCCAGGACAGGGTCCGAGGGGCCCAGCATTTT. The chain is built from TRBV4-3 and TRBJ1-5; 8 bases are a match to TRBD1. This CDR3 has 14 residues. The V gene end was trimmed by 3 bases and the J gene end by 11 bases; junction bases not matched to a gene: 9. Germline CDR1 reads LGHNA; CDR2 reads YSLEER.

The rearrangement joins TRBV15 to TRBJ2-5, with 8 bases identical to TRBD2. Germline CDR1 is LNHNV and CDR2 is YYDKDF (reference sequence). After removal of 4 bases from V and 0 bases from J, the junction contained 10 bases not matched to a gene. The CDR3 sequence is 17 residues long. The CDR3 protein is CATSKDVLAVYQETQYF. The CDR3 DNA is TGTGCCACCAGCAAAGACGTACTAGCGGTGTACCAAGAGACCCAGTACTTC.

This clone was picked up a small number of times. This chain joins TRBV28 and TRBJ1-5; D not resolved. The germline gives CDR1 MDHEN, CDR2 SYDVKM. This CDR3 comprises 15 residues. Trimming cost V 5 bases and J 7 bases, with 18 bases left between them. The CDR3 sequence: CASSAGRSPKQPQHF. The CDR3 DNA reads TGTGCCAGCAGTGCGGGGAGGTCCCCAAAGCAGCCCCAGCATTTT.

The chain recombines TRBV19 with TRBJ1-3; D gene unclear. This CDR3 comprises 15 residues. The V gene lost 3 bases and the J gene lost 3 bases, with 12 bases spanning the gap. The germline CDR1 and CDR2 sequences are LNHDA and SQIVND (reference sequence). As DNA, the CDR3 is TGTGCCAGTAGTATTACTGGCCGGGGTGGAAACACCATATATTTT. Translating gives CASSITGRGGNTIYF.

This clone was observed at least ten times. The chain couples TRBV5-6 to TRBJ1-2, with 7 bases identical to TRBD1. Looked up from germline, CDR1 is SGHDT and CDR2 is YYEEEE. CDR3 length equals 13 residues. The V gene end was trimmed by 4 bases and the J gene end by 4 bases; junction bases not matched to a gene: 4. Here the CDR3 DNA reads TGTGCCAGCAGCCAGGGACAGACCTATGGCTACACCTTC. Translated: CASSQGQTYGYTF.

This chain connects TRBV7-2 to TRBJ2-1; perhaps TRBD2 as D (8 bases). V was trimmed by 5 bases and J by 6 bases, leaving 23 bases between them. The germline CDR1 and CDR2 sequences are SGHTA and FQGNSA. This CDR3 region has 17 residues. The CDR3 DNA reads as TGTGCCAGCAGCCCCAGGGGGACGGGGGGGCCGGCCAATGAGCAGTTCTTC. Amino acids: CASSPRGTGGPANEQFF.

The rearrangement links TRBV11-2 to TRBJ1-1; a possible D gene is TRBD1 (6 bases). This CDR3 has 13 amino acids. In germline, CDR1 is SGHAT, CDR2 FQNNGV. Trimming took 0 bases from V and 4 from J, leaving 6 bases between them. This CDR3 is CASSLEQGTEAFF. CDR3 DNA sequence: TGTGCCAGCAGCTTAGAACAGGGCACTGAAGCTTTCTTT.

V is TRBV4-1 and J is TRBJ2-2, with a tentative D call TRBD2 (6 bases). V dropped 4 bases and J dropped 4 bases, with 10 bases sitting between them. The CDR3 consists of 14 residues. CDR1 MGHRA and CDR2 YSYEKL come from the germline V gene. Here the CDR3 reads CASSPFGSTGELFF. The CDR3 DNA sequence: TGCGCCAGCAGCCCCTTCGGGAGCACCGGGGAGCTGTTTTTT.

This chain joins TRBV5-5 and TRBJ2-3; TRBD2 agrees at 7 bases. Unmatched junction bases numbered 4, after V lost 0 bases and J lost 0 bases. CDR1 is SGHKS and CDR2 is YYEKEE in the germline V gene (reference sequence). This CDR3 has 16 residues. CDR3 DNA: TGTGCCAGCAGCTTGGGGTCTAGCGGTAGCACAGATACGCAGTATTTT. Protein product: CASSLGSSGSTDTQYF.

This clone was picked up one time. The chain is built from TRBV28 and TRBJ1-6; D is unresolved. V was pared by 6 bases and J by 0 bases, with 12 bases between. This CDR3 has 16 amino acids. CDR1 and CDR2 from the germline V gene are MDHEN and SYDVKM. In DNA form, the CDR3 reads TGTGCCAGCAGGCGTAGAATGAGCTCCTATAATTCACCCCTCCACTTT. Protein: CASRRRMSSYNSPLHF.

J is TRBJ1-6 and V is TRBV21-1; the table calls TRBD1, which could not be checked here. TRBV21-1 is shown as a pseudogene. The CDR3 extends over 13 amino acids. The CDR3 reads CAGRTGGEDPLHF. CDR3 in DNA: TGTGCCGGGAGAACAGGGGGCGAAGACCCCCTCCACTTT.

This clone was picked up one time. The V and J genes are TRBV11-2 and TRBJ1-3, with 7 bases matching TRBD1. This CDR3 has 17 residues. Germline V gene lookup returns CDR1 SGHAT and CDR2 FQNNGV. V lost 1 base to trimming and J lost 4 bases; unmatched junction nucleotides: 10. The CDR3 bases are TGTGCCAGCAGCTTAGGGATCACAGGGGAGAAAGGAAACACCATATATTTT. Protein: CASSLGITGEKGNTIYF.

The chain links TRBV19 to TRBJ2-7, with D possibly TRBD1 on 5 matching bases. Per the germline V gene, CDR1 is LNHDA and CDR2 is SQIVND (reference sequence). This CDR3 region has 14 residues. V lost 4 bases and J 4 bases, leaving 14 bases between the germline ends. The CDR3 sequence is CASSTHRIGYEQYF. CDR3 nucleotide sequence: TGTGCCAGTAGTACCCACAGGATCGGGTACGAGCAGTACTTC.

J is TRBJ2-3 and V is TRBV4-1; D ambiguous. Trimming removed 0 bases from V and 0 bases from J, with 4 bases in between. This CDR3 comprises 14 residues. CDR1 is MGHRA, CDR2 YSYEKL, per germline. The CDR3 region is CASSQERSTDTQYF. CDR3 DNA: TGCGCCAGCAGCCAAGAGAGAAGCACAGATACGCAGTATTTT.

V gene TRBV4-3 combines with J gene TRBJ2-1, with 9 positions matching TRBD2. The CDR3 contains 16 residues. V shed 0 bases and J 8 bases; nucleotides not matched to a gene: 8. Looked up from germline, CDR1 is LGHNA and CDR2 is YSLEER. The DNA of the CDR3 is TGCGCCAGCAGCCAAGACGGCCTAGCGGGGTACCATGAGCAGTTCTTC. Translation: CASSQDGLAGYHEQFF.

This sequence joins TRBV7-2 and TRBJ1-2, with 7 bases fitting TRBD1. The CDR3 runs to 15 residues. V was pared by 5 bases and J by 3 bases, with 9 bases of the junction left unmatched. CDR1 is SGHTA, CDR2 FQGNSA, per germline. The CDR3: CASSPQGLPYYGYTF. The CDR3 coding sequence is TGTGCCAGCAGCCCACAGGGGCTGCCCTACTATGGCTACACCTTC.

This clone was detected a few times. The chain links TRBV28 to TRBJ1-5, with D perhaps matching TRBD1 (5 bases). Looked up from germline, CDR1 is MDHEN and CDR2 is SYDVKM. This CDR3 has 15 residues. The V and J ends lost 6 bases and 7 bases respectively, with 19 bases between them. CDR3 bases: TGTGCCAGCAGCCCCCGACAGACCCCTTGGCAGCCCCAGCATTTT. It is translated as CASSPRQTPWQPQHF. Complete variable domain (other parts from reference TRBV28 and TRBJ1-5): DVKVTQSSRYLVKRTGEKVFLECVQDMDHENMFWYRQDPGLGLRLIYFSYDVKMKEKGDIPEGYSVSREKKERFSLILESASTNQTSMYLCASSPRQTPWQPQHFGDGTRLSIL.

The CDR3 spells CASSILVRADTQYF. The CDR3 DNA sequence: TGTGCCAGTAGTATTTTAGTTCGCGCAGATACGCAGTATTTT. The chain combines TRBV19 with TRBJ2-3, with D unclear. The CDR3 loop spans 14 amino acids. The V gene lost 3 bases and the J gene lost 4 bases, with 11 bases spanning the gap. The germline CDR1 and CDR2 sequences are LNHDA and SQIVND (reference sequence).